This TCR beta chain was identified during a study of T cells in Graves' hyperthyroidism and ophthalmopathy. This clonotype was detected many times. TCR beta CDR3 regions were amplified from RNA. With the HTBI primer set, the TCR CDR3 went through a first round of RT-PCR. TCRdb re-called the multiplex PCR reads through MiXCR, storing one row per CDR3 protein. Of about 360,000 distinct CDR3 sequences listed, approximately 13% are singletons. The CDR3 sequence is 15 residues long. V lost 1 base and J 5 bases, leaving 15 bases between the germline ends. Germline V gene sequence: CDR1 MNHEY, CDR2 SMNVEV (reference sequence).

The sample was blood. This TCR was sampled from a man aged 30-40 years with Graves' hyperthyroidism that later progressed to Graves' ophthalmopathy. The genes are TRBV27 and TRBJ2-7, with D possibly being TRBD1 or TRBD2 (7 bases each). CDR3 in DNA: TGTGCCAGCAGTTTATGGGGGGGAGGGGGCCACGAGCAGTACTTC. It codes for CASSLWGGGGHEQYF.